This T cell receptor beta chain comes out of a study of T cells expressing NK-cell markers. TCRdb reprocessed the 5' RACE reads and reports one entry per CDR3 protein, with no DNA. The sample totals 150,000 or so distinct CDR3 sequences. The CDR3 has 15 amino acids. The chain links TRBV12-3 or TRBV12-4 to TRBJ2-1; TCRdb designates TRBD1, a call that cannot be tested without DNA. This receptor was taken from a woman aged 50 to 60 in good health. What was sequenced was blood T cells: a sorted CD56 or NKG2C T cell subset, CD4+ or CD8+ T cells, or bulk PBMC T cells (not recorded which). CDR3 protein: CASSLPRSSYNEQFF.